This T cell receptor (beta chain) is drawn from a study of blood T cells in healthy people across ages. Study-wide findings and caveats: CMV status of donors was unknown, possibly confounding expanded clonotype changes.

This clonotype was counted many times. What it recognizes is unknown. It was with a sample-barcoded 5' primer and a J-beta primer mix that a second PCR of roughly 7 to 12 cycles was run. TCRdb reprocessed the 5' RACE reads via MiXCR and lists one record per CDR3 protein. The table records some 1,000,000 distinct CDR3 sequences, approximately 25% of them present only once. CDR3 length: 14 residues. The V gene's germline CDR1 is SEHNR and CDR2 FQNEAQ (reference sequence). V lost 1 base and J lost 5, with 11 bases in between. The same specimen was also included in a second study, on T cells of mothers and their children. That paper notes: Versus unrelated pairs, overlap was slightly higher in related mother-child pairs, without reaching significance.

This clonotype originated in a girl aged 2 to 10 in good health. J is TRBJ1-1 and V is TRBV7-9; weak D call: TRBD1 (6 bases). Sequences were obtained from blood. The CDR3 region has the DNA TGTGCCAGCAGCTTAGGCAGGGGTGGGACTGAAGCTTTCTTT. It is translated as CASSLGRGGTEAFF.